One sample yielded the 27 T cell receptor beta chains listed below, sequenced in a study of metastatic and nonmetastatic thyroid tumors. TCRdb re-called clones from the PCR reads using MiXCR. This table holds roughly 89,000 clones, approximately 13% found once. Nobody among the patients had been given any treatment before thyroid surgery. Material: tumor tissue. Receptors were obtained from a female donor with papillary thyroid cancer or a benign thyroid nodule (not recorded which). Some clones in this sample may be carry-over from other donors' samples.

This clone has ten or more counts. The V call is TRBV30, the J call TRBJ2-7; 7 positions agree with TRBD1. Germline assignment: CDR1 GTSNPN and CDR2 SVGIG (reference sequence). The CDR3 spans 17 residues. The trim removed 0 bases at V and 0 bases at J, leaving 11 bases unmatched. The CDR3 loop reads CAWSVGLTGYSSYEQYF. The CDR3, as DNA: TGTGCCTGGAGTGTAGGCCTGACAGGGTATAGCTCCTACGAGCAGTACTTC.

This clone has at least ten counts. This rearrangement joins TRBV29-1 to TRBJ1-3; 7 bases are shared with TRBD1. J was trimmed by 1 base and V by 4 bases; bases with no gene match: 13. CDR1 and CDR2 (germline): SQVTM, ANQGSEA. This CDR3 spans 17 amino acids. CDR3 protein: CSVALTGLAYSGNTIYF. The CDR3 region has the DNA TGCAGCGTTGCCCTGACAGGGCTGGCGTATTCTGGAAACACCATATATTTT.

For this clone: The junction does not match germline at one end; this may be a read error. CDR3: CDSSPGGDTQYF. CDR3 DNA: TGTGACAGCTCACCCGGGGGCGATACGCAGTATTTT. The V gene is TRBV6-1, the J gene TRBJ2-3; D might be TRBD1 or TRBD2, each matching 6 bases. Germline CDR1 and CDR2: MNHNS and SASEGT. The CDR3 is 12 residues long.

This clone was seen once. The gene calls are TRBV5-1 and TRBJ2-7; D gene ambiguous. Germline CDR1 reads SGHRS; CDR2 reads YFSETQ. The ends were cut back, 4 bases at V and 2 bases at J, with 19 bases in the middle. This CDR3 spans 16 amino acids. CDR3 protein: CASSRVVVTAAYEQYF. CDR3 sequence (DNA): TGCGCCAGCAGCAGGGTGGTTGTCACAGCCGCCTACGAGCAGTACTTC. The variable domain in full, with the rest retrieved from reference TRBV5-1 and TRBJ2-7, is KAGVTQTPRYLIKTRGQQVTLSCSPISGHRSVSWYQQTPGQGLQFLFEYFSETQRNKGNFPGRFSGRQFSNSRSEMNVSTLELGDSALYLCASSRVVVTAAYEQYFGPGTRLTVT.

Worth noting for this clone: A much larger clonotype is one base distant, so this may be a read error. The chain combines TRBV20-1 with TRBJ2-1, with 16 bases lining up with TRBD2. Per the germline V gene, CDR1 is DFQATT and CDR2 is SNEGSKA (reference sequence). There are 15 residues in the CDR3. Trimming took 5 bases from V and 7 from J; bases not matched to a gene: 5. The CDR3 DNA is TGCAGTGCTCGGGGACTAGCGGGAGGGCGGAATGAGCAGTTCTTC. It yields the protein CSARGLAGGRNEQFF.

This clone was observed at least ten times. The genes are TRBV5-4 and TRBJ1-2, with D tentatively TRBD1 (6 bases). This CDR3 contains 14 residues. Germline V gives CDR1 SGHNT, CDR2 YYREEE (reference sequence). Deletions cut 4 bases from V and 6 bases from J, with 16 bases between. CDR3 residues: CASSPYPGADGYTF. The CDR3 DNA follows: TGTGCCAGCAGCCCGTATCCAGGGGCCGATGGCTACACCTTC. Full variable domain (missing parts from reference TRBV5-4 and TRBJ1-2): ETGVTQSPTHLIKTRGQQVTLRCSSQSGHNTVSWYQQALGQGPQFIFQYYREEENGRGNFPPRFSGLQFPNYSSELNVNALELDDSALYLCASSPYPGADGYTFGSGTRLTVV.

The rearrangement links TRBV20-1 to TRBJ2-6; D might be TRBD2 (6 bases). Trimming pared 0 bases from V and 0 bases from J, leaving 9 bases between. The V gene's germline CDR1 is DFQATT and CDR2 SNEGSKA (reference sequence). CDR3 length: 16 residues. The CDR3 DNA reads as TGCAGTGCTAGAGATTGGGGGGACTCTGGGGCCAACGTCCTGACTTTC. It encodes CSARDWGDSGANVLTF.

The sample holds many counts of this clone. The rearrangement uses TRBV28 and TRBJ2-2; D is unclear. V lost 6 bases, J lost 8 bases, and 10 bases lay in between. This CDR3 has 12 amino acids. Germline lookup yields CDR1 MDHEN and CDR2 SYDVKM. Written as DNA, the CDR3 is TGTGCCAGCAGCCTAAACGCAGGGGAGCTGTTTTTT. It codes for CASSLNAGELFF. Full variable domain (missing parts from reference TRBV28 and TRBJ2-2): DVKVTQSSRYLVKRTGEKVFLECVQDMDHENMFWYRQDPGLGLRLIYFSYDVKMKEKGDIPEGYSVSREKKERFSLILESASTNQTSMYLCASSLNAGELFFGEGSRLTVL.

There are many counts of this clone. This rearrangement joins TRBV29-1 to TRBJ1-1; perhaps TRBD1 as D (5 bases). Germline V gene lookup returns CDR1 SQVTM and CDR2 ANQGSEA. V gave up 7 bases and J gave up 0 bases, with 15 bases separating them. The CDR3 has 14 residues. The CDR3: CSAIPGRMNTEAFF. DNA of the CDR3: TGCAGCGCGATACCGGGACGGATGAACACTGAAGCTTTCTTT.

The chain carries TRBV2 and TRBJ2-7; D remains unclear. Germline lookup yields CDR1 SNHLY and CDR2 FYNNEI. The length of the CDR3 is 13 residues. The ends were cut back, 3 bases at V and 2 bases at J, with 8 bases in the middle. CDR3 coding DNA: TGTGCCAGCAGTGACGGGTCAACCTACGAGCAGTACTTC. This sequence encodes CASSDGSTYEQYF.

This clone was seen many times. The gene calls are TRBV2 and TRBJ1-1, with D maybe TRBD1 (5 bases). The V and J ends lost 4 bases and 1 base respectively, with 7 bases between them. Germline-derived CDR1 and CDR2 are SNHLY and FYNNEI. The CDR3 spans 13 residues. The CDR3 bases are TGTGCCAGCAGTGTCACAGGGAACACTGAAGCTTTCTTT. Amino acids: CASSVTGNTEAFF.

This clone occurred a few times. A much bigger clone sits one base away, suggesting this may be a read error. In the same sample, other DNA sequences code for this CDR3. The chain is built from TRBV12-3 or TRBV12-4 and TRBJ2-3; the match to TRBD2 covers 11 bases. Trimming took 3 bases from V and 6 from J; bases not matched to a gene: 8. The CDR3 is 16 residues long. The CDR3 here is CASSFWGTSGSDTQYF. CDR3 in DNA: TGTGCCAGCAGTTTTTGGGGGACTAGCGGTTCCGATACGCAGTATTTT.

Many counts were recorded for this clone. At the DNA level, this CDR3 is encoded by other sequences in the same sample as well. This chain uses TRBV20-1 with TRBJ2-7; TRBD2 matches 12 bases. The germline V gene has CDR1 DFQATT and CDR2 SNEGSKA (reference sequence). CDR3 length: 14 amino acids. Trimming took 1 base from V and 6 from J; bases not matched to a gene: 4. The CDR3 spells CSARVLAGGSEQYF. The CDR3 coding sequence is TGCAGTGCTAGAGTACTAGCGGGAGGAAGCGAGCAGTACTTC.

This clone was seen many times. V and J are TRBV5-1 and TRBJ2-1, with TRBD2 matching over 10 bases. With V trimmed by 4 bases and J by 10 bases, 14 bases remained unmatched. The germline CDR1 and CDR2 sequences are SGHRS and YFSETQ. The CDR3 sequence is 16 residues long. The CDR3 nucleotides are TGCGCCAGCAGCCGAGAGCTAGCGGGAGCGGGTCAGGAGCAGTTCTTC. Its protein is CASSRELAGAGQEQFF.

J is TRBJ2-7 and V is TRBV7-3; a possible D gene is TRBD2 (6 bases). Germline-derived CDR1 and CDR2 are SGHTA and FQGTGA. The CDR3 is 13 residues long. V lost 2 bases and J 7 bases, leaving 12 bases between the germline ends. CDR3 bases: TGTGCCAGCAGCTTAGGGGGAAGCGGGGAGCAGTACTTC. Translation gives CASSLGGSGEQYF.

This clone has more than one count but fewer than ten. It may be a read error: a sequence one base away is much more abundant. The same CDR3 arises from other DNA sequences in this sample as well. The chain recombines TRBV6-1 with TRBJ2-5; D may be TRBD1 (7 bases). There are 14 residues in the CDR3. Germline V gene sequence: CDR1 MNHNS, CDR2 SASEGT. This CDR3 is CASSPYRGTETQYF. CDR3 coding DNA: TGTGCCAGCAGCCCTTACCGGGGGACAGAGACTCAGTACTTC.

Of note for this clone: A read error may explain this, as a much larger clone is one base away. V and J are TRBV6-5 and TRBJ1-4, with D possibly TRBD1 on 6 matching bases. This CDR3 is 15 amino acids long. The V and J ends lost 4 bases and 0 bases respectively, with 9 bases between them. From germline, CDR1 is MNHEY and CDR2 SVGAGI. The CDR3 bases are TGTGCCAGCAGTTCAGGGGTCACAACTAATGAAAAACTGTTTTTT. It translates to CASSSGVTTNEKLFF.

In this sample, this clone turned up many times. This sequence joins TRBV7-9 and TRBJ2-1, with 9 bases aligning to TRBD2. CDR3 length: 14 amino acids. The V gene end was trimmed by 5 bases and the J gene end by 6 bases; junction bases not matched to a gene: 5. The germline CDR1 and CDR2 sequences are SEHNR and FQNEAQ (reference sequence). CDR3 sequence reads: CASSESGRPNEQFF. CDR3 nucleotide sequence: TGTGCCAGCAGCGAGAGCGGGAGGCCCAATGAGCAGTTCTTC. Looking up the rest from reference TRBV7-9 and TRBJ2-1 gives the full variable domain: DTGVSQNPRHKITKRGQNVTFRCDPISEHNRLYWYRQTLGQGPEFLTYFQNEAQLEKSRLLSDRFSAERPKGSFSTLEIQRTEQGDSAMYLCASSESGRPNEQFFGPGTRLTVL.

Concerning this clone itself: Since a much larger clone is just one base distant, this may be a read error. CDR3 protein: CASGLTHTGELFF. CDR3 in DNA: TGCGCCAGCGGCTTGACACACACCGGGGAGCTGTTTTTT. The rearrangement joins TRBV5-1 to TRBJ2-2; D unclear. Per the germline V gene, CDR1 is SGHRS and CDR2 is YFSETQ. The CDR3 loop spans 13 amino acids.

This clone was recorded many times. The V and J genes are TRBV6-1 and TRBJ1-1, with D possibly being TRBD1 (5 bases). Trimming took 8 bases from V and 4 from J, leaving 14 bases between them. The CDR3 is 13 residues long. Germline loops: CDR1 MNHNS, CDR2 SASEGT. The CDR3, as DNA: TGTGCCAGCCTCACGGGGGGTGCCACTGAAGCTTTCTTT. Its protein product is CASLTGGATEAFF.

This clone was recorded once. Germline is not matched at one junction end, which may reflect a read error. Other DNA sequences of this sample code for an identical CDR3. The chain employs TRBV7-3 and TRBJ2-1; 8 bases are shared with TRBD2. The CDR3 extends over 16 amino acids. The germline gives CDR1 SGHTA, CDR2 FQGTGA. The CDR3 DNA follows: TGTGCCAGCAGCTTAAGTTCCATGGGGACTAGTGGAAGGCAGTTCTTT. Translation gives CASSLSSMGTSGRQFF.

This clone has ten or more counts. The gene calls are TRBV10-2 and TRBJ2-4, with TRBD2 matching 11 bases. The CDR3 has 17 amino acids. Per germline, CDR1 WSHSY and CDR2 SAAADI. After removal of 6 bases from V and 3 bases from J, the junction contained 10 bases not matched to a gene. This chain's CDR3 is CASSVTSGASYKNIQYF. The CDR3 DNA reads TGCGCCAGCAGCGTGACTAGCGGGGCCTCATACAAAAACATTCAGTACTTC.

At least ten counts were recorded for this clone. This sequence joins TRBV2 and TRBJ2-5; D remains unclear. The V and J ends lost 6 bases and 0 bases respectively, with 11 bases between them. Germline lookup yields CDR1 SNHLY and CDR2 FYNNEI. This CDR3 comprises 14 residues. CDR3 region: CASRGIEYQETQYF. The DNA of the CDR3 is TGTGCCAGCAGGGGGATAGAGTACCAAGAGACCCAGTACTTC.

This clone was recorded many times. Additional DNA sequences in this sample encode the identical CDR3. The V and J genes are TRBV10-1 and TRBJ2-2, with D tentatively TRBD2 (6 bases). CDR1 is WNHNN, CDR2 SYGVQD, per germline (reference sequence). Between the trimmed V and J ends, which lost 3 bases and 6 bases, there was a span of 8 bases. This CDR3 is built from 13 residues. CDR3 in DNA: TGCGCCAGCAGTGACTCGGGGGCCGGGGAGCTGTTTTTT. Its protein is CASSDSGAGELFF.

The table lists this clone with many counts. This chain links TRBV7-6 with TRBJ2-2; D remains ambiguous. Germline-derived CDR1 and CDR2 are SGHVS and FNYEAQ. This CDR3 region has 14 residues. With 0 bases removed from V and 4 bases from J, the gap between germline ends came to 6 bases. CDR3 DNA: TGTGCCAGCAGCTTAGCAGGAAGCACCGGGGAGCTGTTTTTT. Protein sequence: CASSLAGSTGELFF.

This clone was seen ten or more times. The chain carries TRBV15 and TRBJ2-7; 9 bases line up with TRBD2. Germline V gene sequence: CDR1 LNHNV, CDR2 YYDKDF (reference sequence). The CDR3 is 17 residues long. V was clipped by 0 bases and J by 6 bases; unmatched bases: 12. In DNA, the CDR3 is TGTGCCACCAGCAGAGATCTGGCGGGAGGGCTTTCGAGCGAGCAGTACTTC. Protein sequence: CATSRDLAGGLSSEQYF.

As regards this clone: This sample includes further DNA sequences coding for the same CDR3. DNA of the CDR3: TGTGCCAGCAGCTTAAGTTTGGTCCTGGGACAGGAGGGAGGGACCCAGTACTTC. This codes for CASSLSLVLGQEGGTQYF. J is TRBJ2-5 and V is TRBV11-1; 8 bases fit TRBD1. The J segment lost 7 bases and the V segment lost 2 bases, leaving 18 bases of the junction unmatched. Germline V gives CDR1 SGHAT, CDR2 FQDESV (reference sequence). The CDR3 is 18 residues long.